This entry lists 21 T cell receptor beta chains sequenced from one sample in a study of T cell clonality in common variable immunodeficiency (dated by TCRdb to the mid-2010s). The library was built by means of the immunoSEQ multiplex PCR assay. The table comes from immuneACCESS by way of TCRdb, which keeps in-frame sequences with V and J called. Part of the clones is missing from these tables; in studies checked, under half for an unresolved V gene and the rest for unknown reasons. The table puts approximately 44,000 clones in this sample, none counted just once. About 3% of the sample is taken by the ten largest. What was sequenced was peripheral blood mononuclear cells. The receptors stem from a person aged 18 to 70 in good health.

This clone was counted ten times or more. The read ends 3 residues shy of where the CDR3 ends; the end is completed using the germline J gene. The chain links TRBV29-1 to TRBJ2-5, with a possible D match to TRBD2 (5 bases). Looked up from germline, CDR1 is SQVTM and CDR2 is ANQGSEA. This CDR3 spans 13 amino acids. V was clipped by 7 bases and J by 4 bases, with 16 bases between them. Incomplete CDR3 DNA: TGCAGCGCCCGCCTCGCTAGCTTAGAGACC. Residues: CSARLASLET. The whole CDR3 reads CSARLASLETQYF. The variable domain in full, completed from reference TRBV29-1 and TRBJ2-5, reads SAVISQKPSRDICQRGTSLTIQCQVDSQVTMMFWYRQQPGQSLTLIATANQGSEATYESGFVIDKFPISRPNLTFSTLTVSNMSPEDSSIYLCSARLASLETQYFGPGTRLLVL.

In the case of this clone: The read ends 3 residues before the CDR3 terminus; that terminus is restored from the germline J gene. The chain combines TRBV5-5 with TRBJ2-1; 9 nucleotides align to TRBD2. The CDR3 extends over 15 amino acids. Germline V lookup: CDR1 SGHKS, CDR2 YYEKEE (reference sequence). V trimming: 0 bases; J trimming: 3 bases; junction bases outside the gene matches: 1. Incomplete CDR3 DNA: TGTGCCAGCAGCTTGGGACTAGCGGTCTACAATGAG. Amino acids: CASSLGLAVYNE. The full CDR3 sequence reads CASSLGLAVYNEQFF.

This clone was observed at least ten times. With the read ending 3 residues before the CDR3 end, the germline J gene is used to fill in that end. This rearrangement joins TRBV20-1 to TRBJ1-2, with 8 bases lining up with TRBD1. The germline V gene encodes CDR1 DFQATT and CDR2 SNEGSKA (reference sequence). J was trimmed by 6 bases and V by 1 base; bases with no gene match: 13. The CDR3 covers 16 residues. The covered CDR3 bases are TGCAGTGCTAGAGCTTCAATCCTCAGGGGGCAACATGGC. Protein product: CSARASILRGQHG. The full CDR3 protein is CSARASILRGQHGYTF.

There are many counts of this clone. The sequenced fragment ends 3 residues before the CDR3 boundary, so the rest is inferred from the germline J gene. The V and J genes are TRBV12-3 or TRBV12-4 and TRBJ2-5, with D possibly being TRBD2 (5 bases). V was trimmed by 3 bases and J by 4 bases, leaving 6 bases between them. The CDR3 runs 12 residues. CDR3 DNA, as far as it was read: TGTGCCAGCAGTTTTCGGGGAGAGACC. Amino acid sequence: CASSFRGET. The full CDR3 is CASSFRGETQYF.

In its sample, this clone was seen many times. The CDR3 end lies 3 residues beyond the end of the read and is filled in from the germline J gene. This chain links TRBV5-6 with TRBJ1-5; no reliable D call. From germline, CDR1 is SGHDT and CDR2 YYEEEE. Between the trimmed V and J ends, which lost 1 base and 2 bases, there was a span of 7 bases. The CDR3 totals 14 residues. The CDR3 region is CASSLYAGNQPQHF. The DNA read from the CDR3 is TGTGCCAGCAGCTTGTACGCGGGCAATCAGCCC.

This clone showed up many times. The missing CDR3 end, 3 residues past where the read stops, is filled in from the germline J gene. V usage is TRBV6-4 and J usage is TRBJ2-6, with a possible D match to TRBD1 (6 bases). CDR3 length equals 15 residues. Germline values: CDR1 MRHNA, CDR2 SNTAGT. Trimming left V 5 bases short and J 4 bases short, with 12 bases between. The covered CDR3 bases are TGTGCCAGCAGTCGCACAGGGCCCGGGGCCAACGTC. Translated, it gives CASSRTGPGANV. The whole CDR3 protein reads CASSRTGPGANVLTF.

In this sample, this clone turned up many times. The CDR3 bases that were read are TGCGCCAGCAGCTTGAGTTCAGGGGAAGGGGAGACC. As protein: CASSLSSGEGET. The complete CDR3 reads CASSLSSGEGETQYF. This sequence joins TRBV5-1 and TRBJ2-5; TRBD1 might be the D (6 bases). The missing CDR3 end, 3 residues past where the read stops, is filled in from the germline J gene. V was trimmed by 1 base and J by 5 bases, leaving 15 bases between them. The CDR3 contains 15 residues. Germline loops: CDR1 SGHRS, CDR2 YFSETQ.

This clone occurred a few times. The DNA ends 3 residues before the CDR3 does, and the rest of the CDR3 is filled in from the germline J gene. The chain has TRBV2 and TRBJ2-5; TRBD1 aligns across 8 bases. The CDR3 loop spans 14 amino acids. With V trimmed by 4 bases and J by 4 bases, 5 bases remained unmatched. Germline CDR1 is SNHLY and CDR2 is FYNNEI. The sequenced part of the CDR3 DNA is TGTGCCAGCAGTGGAAGGCAGGGGGCAGAGACC. This translates into CASSGRQGAET. The whole CDR3 sequence reads CASSGRQGAETQYF.

This clone was observed many times. The CDR3 extends 3 residues past the end of the read, so its final part is completed from the germline J gene. The rearrangement links TRBV4-2 to TRBJ2-3; 11 bases fit TRBD2. The CDR3 is made up of 18 amino acids. Per germline, CDR1 LGHNA and CDR2 YNFKEQ. The CDR3 bases that were read are TGTGCCAGCAGCCCCACTAGCGGGAGCTCTTGGTACCAAGAGACG. Its protein is CASSPTSGSSWYQET. In full, the CDR3 reads CASSPTSGSSWYQETQYF.

This clone was seen ten or more times. The read is 3 residues too short to cover the CDR3 end, so that end is filled in from the germline J gene. The genes are TRBV5-1 and TRBJ1-2; D is unclear. The germline gives CDR1 SGHRS, CDR2 YFSETQ. Trimming pared 0 bases from V and 5 bases from J, leaving 11 bases between. CDR3 length: 14 residues. Incomplete CDR3 DNA: TGCGCCAGCAGCTTGGCCGGTCAAGAGTATGGC. Translating gives CASSLAGQEYG. The full CDR3 reads CASSLAGQEYGYTF.

This clone was seen repeatedly, ten times or more. Here the CDR3 reads CSARNGYEQFF. Partial CDR3 DNA: TGCAGTGCTAGAAATGGCTATGAG. J is TRBJ2-1 and V is TRBV20-1; D is uncertain. The CDR3 end falls 3 residues outside the read, so it is completed with the germline J gene. The germline V gene encodes CDR1 DFQATT and CDR2 SNEGSKA (reference sequence). The ends were cut back, 2 bases at V and 8 bases at J, with 7 bases in the middle. This CDR3 region has 11 residues.

This clone came up many times. The CDR3 is cut off 3 residues early in the read; its end comes from the germline J gene. This sample also contains other DNA sequences that code for the same CDR3. V usage is TRBV5-1 and J usage is TRBJ2-3; no reliable D call. The ends were cut back, 1 base at V and 0 bases at J, with 6 bases in the middle. The germline V gene encodes CDR1 SGHRS and CDR2 YFSETQ. The length of the CDR3 is 14 residues. The sequenced part of the CDR3 DNA is TGCGCCAGCAGCTTGAAAGGGAGCACAGATACG. The encoded protein is CASSLKGSTDT. Given in full, the CDR3 is CASSLKGSTDTQYF.

In this sample, this clone turned up many times. The missing CDR3 end, 3 residues past where the read stops, is filled in from the germline J gene. The rearrangement uses TRBV5-5 and TRBJ2-1; D is unresolved. Between the trimmed V and J ends, which lost 0 bases and 4 bases, there was a span of 11 bases. From germline, CDR1 is SGHKS and CDR2 YYEKEE (reference sequence). The CDR3 has 15 residues. CDR3 bases read: TGTGCCAGCAGCTTGGACCCCCTCACTTACAATGAG. Translated: CASSLDPLTYNE. The CDR3 in its entirety is CASSLDPLTYNEQFF.

This clone was counted ten times or more. Sequencing ends 3 residues short of the CDR3 end; the germline J gene provides the rest. The chain links TRBV5-4 to TRBJ2-5; 8 nucleotides align to TRBD1. Germline-derived CDR1 and CDR2 are SGHNT and YYREEE (reference sequence). Losses at the gene ends were 4 bases for V and 5 bases for J; bases not matched to a gene: 10. The length of the CDR3 is 15 residues. The sequenced CDR3 bases are TGTGCCAGCAGCCCGGACAGGGTATTTTTGGAGACC. Protein sequence: CASSPDRVFLET. The entire CDR3 protein reads CASSPDRVFLETQYF. The whole variable domain, filled in from reference TRBV5-4 and TRBJ2-5, reads ETGVTQSPTHLIKTRGQQVTLRCSSQSGHNTVSWYQQALGQGPQFIFQYYREEENGRGNFPPRFSGLQFPNYSSELNVNALELDDSALYLCASSPDRVFLETQYFGPGTRLLVL.

This clone was seen only a few times. The CDR3 here is CASSLDRGPGGYTF. The CDR3 DNA, read in part, is TGCGCCAGCAGCTTGGACAGGGGGCCCGGTGGC. The chain joins TRBV5-1 to TRBJ1-2; 9 bases fit TRBD1. The read terminates 3 residues before the CDR3 end, so the remaining end is supplied by the germline J gene. Germline values: CDR1 SGHRS, CDR2 YFSETQ. Trimming removed 0 bases from V and 7 bases from J; junction bases left unmatched: 4. The CDR3 is 14 amino acids.

This clone was observed at least ten times. The CDR3 end falls 3 residues outside the read, so it is completed with the germline J gene. The rearrangement uses TRBV20-1 and TRBJ1-1; 8 bases match TRBD1. J lost 5 bases, V lost 4 bases, and 6 bases had no gene match. Germline values: CDR1 DFQATT, CDR2 SNEGSKA (reference sequence). This CDR3 has 13 amino acids. CDR3 bases read: TGCAGTGCTAAAGGACAGGGAAAAACTGAA. Amino acid sequence: CSAKGQGKTE. The full CDR3 protein is CSAKGQGKTEAFF.

This clone was seen at least ten times. The read stops 3 residues short of the end of the CDR3; the missing end is completed from the germline J gene. V gene TRBV20-1 combines with J gene TRBJ2-2; 7 nucleotides align to TRBD2. Per germline, CDR1 DFQATT and CDR2 SNEGSKA (reference sequence). This CDR3 is built from 14 residues. Losses at the gene ends were 1 base for V and 6 bases for J; bases not matched to a gene: 5. CDR3 loop: CSARAGGLAGELFF. The DNA read from the CDR3 is TGCAGTGCTAGAGCGGGGGGACTTGCCGGGGAG.

This clone was counted at least ten times. The sequenced fragment ends 3 residues before the CDR3 boundary, so the rest is inferred from the germline J gene. V and J are TRBV20-1 and TRBJ1-2; no definite D call. Trimming took off 6 bases at V and 4 bases at J, with 12 bases between the two ends. This CDR3 has 12 residues. Per the germline V gene, CDR1 is DFQATT and CDR2 is SNEGSKA (reference sequence). CDR3 sequence reads: CSAPDSGYGYTF. CDR3 bases read: TGCAGTGCCCCAGACTCTGGCTATGGC.

The sample holds many counts of this clone. Coverage ceases 3 residues before the CDR3 finishes, and the germline J gene fills in the end. V and J are TRBV20-1 and TRBJ1-5, with 12 bases matching TRBD1. Per the germline V gene, CDR1 is DFQATT and CDR2 is SNEGSKA (reference sequence). This CDR3 has 17 amino acids. The junction had 6 bases not matched to a gene; V was cut back by 3 bases and J by 0 bases. The sequenced CDR3 bases are TGCAGTGCTAGCGGGGGGACAGGGGGCCGTAGCAATCAGCCC. It codes for CSASGGTGGRSNQP. The full-length CDR3 reads as CSASGGTGGRSNQPQHF.

This clone was seen a handful of times. The read comes to an end 3 residues before the CDR3 does, leaving the germline J gene to fill in the end. The chain links TRBV2 to TRBJ2-5, with D perhaps matching TRBD1 (5 bases). Trimming removed 4 bases from V and 2 bases from J, with 8 bases in between. This CDR3 is built from 13 residues. Germline-derived CDR1 and CDR2 are SNHLY and FYNNEI. CDR3: CASSVRVQETQYF. The sequenced part of the CDR3 DNA is TGTGCCAGCAGTGTCAGGGTACAAGAGACC.

This clone was seen repeatedly, ten times or more. The read ends 3 residues shy of where the CDR3 ends; the end is completed using the germline J gene. The gene calls are TRBV30 and TRBJ1-6, with D possibly being TRBD1 (5 bases). The CDR3 spans 14 residues. Between the trimmed V and J ends, which lost 4 bases and 8 bases, there was a span of 15 bases. The germline gives CDR1 GTSNPN, CDR2 SVGIG (reference sequence). CDR3 bases read: TGTGCCTGGAAGCGGGGGGTCGGTTATTCACCC. Encoded protein: CAWKRGVGYSP. The entire CDR3 sequence reads CAWKRGVGYSPLHF.